This TCR beta chain appears in the sequencing data of a study of shared clonotypes between healthy human individuals (dated by TCRdb to the early 2020s). About the study as a whole: Three men and a couple of women, aged 18 to 49 years, made up the cohort. For each donor, CD4 naive and CD4 memory were each given three plates, CD8 naive was given two plates, and CD8 memory was given one plate. Blood TCR repertoires of 5 or 6 healthy adults were deeply sequenced to estimate repertoire size and the extent of clonotype sharing between individuals. Libraries were prepared and TCR repertoires were sequenced by different laboratories using diverse techniques, in order to increase sequencing depth and limit assay-specific biases. Leukapheresis yielded between about 0.8 and 8.9 billion PBMCs per donor.

What the research found in general, with its limitations: Only blood was sampled, and tissue TCR repertoires likely differ from those in blood. Approximately 4.8% of naive CD4, around 4% of naive CD8, roughly 2.4% of memory CD4, and over 0.35% of memory CD8 clonotypes were shared across a few donors. Compared with non-shared clonotypes, the clonotypes found in all four sorted-subset donors had higher generation probabilities. Naive subsets generally had larger estimated clonotype richness than memory subsets. Incomplete sequencing was indicated by rarefaction of sorted-subset datasets, despite the large sequencing depth. Because the study included a small number of donors, the genetic and exposure-history diversity represented was limited. Pairwise subsampling led to the expectation that sequencing depth would affect the degree of clonotype sharing among donors.

From cysteine to phenylalanine, the CDR3 is 15 amino acids long. The CDR3 DNA has 45 bases and is translated from base 1. V and J lose 3 bases and 7 bases, and a span of 17 bases separates them. The germline V gene (reference sequence) provides CDR1 SGHNT and CDR2 YYREEE. Healthy HIV-negative adults with no recently reported acute infections or vaccinations were included as donors. Only Caucasian adults living in Nashville, Tennessee, USA were represented among the donors. CD4+ T cells were enriched through magnetic negative selection, after which naive cells were positively selected on CD45RA and the remaining negative fraction served as the memory subset. Blood was collected by leukapheresis, and PBMCs were isolated by Ficoll-Histopaque density gradient centrifugation and then cryopreserved in liquid nitrogen vapor phase. Analytical flow cytometry was used to check the purity and quantity of every magnetically sorted T cell population. Genomic DNA was isolated from every sorted fraction and measured by UV absorbance on a Nanodrop 2000c.

Using the deep immunoSEQ assay, multiplex PCR amplified TCR CDR3 regions from genomic DNA. Extracted genomic DNA from each cell subset was spread evenly across all wells of several immunoSEQ 96-well plates, with each plate serving as a replicate. Each replicate PCR for sorted subsets received about 0.2 ug genomic DNA, equal to tens of thousands of T cell genomes. The purified libraries were quantified using a Qubit 3.0 fluorometer, sized with a Bioanalyzer 2100, and then quantified again using the KAPA Library Quantification kit. Every immunoSEQ 96-well plate was sequenced on a separate single-read 150-cycle Illumina NextSeq 550 flow cell. As for how the authors treated the data: Because only junctional sequences without quality scores were contained in the immunoSEQ output, filtering matching that applied to full-length reads could not be performed. Sequences were annotated with PyIR, a Python wrapper for IgBLAST v1.9, and V/J genes and CDR3 were assigned using IMGT germline references. Any read was removed if the V/J assignment was weak (E-value above 1e-6), the CDR3 was missing, or the read contained stop codons, out-of-frame junctions, or ambiguous translated residues. A V3J clonotype was defined by an identical inferred V gene, J gene, and CDR3 amino acid sequence. The percentage overlap between two repertoires was calculated by dividing the number of shared unique clonotypes by the size of the smaller repertoire. Three approaches were used to assess repertoire richness: RTK rarefaction, the Chao1 estimator, and Recon v2.1 estimates of unobserved clonotypes. Generation probabilities were computed with OLGA for all TCRbeta clonotypes obtained by the gDNA method from four donors. The table was pulled from immuneACCESS by TCRdb, which kept in-frame rearrangements only. Such tables lose some clones; where checked, under half of the loss comes from unresolved V genes, and the rest has no known cause. V and J calls and clone size are those listed in that table; D and trimming were worked out from the DNA. The sample table records some 1 million clones; approximately 72% of these occur just once. The top ten clones comprise 1.2% to 1.5% of the sample.

A remark on this clone: Its target antigen remains unknown. No much larger clone is present one base from it, and per-base qualities are unavailable.

The chain joins TRBV5-4 to TRBJ2-1, with TRBD1 as a weak D call on 6 bases. This TCR was recovered from a man between 18 and 29 years old in good health. The sequenced material came from memory CD4+ T cells sorted from blood. The intended sense of this specimen's cell subset or site label: CD45RA-negative fraction. The nucleotides are TGTGCCAGCAGCTGGAAAGGGGGAAGAGGGAATGAGCAGTTCTTC. Translated, this gives CASSWKGGRGNEQFF.